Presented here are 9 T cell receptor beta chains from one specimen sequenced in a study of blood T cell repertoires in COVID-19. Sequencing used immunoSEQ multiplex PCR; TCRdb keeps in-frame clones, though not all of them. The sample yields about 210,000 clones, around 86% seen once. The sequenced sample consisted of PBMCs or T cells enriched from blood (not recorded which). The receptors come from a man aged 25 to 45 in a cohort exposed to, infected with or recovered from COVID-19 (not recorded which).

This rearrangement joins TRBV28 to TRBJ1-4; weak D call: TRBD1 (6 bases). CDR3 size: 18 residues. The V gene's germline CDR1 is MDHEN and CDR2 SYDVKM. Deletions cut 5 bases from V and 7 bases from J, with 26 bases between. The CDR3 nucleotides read TGTGCCAGCAGTGAGCCCCAGGGAATCAACCAACAGGGTGAAAAACTGTTTTTT. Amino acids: CASSEPQGINQQGEKLFF.

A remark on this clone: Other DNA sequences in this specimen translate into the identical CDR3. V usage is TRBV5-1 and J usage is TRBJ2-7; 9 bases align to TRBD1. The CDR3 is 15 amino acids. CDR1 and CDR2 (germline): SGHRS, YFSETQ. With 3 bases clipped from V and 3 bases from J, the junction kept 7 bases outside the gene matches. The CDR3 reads CASSSGTGILYEQYF. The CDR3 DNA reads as TGCGCCAGCAGCTCGGGGACAGGGATACTCTACGAGCAGTACTTC.

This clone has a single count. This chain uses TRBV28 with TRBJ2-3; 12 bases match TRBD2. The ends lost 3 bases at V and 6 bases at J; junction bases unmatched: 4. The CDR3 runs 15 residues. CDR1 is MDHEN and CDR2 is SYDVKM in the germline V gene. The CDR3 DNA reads TGTGCCAGCAGTTTGCCCACTAGCGGGAGGGATACGCAGTATTTT. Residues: CASSLPTSGRDTQYF.

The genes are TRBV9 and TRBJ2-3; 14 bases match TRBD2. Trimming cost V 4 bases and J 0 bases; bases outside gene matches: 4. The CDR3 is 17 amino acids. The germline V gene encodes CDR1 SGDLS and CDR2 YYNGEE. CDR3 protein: CASSRLAGGGSTDTQYF. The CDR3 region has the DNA TGTGCCAGCAGCCGACTAGCGGGAGGGGGTAGCACAGATACGCAGTATTTT.

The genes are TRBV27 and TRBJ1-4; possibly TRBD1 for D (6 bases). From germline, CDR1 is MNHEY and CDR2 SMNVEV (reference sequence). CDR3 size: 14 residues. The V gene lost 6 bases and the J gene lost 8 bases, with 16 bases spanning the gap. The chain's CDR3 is CASSVRGHPEKLFF. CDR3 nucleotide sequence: TGTGCCAGCAGCGTCAGGGGCCATCCCGAAAAACTGTTTTTT.

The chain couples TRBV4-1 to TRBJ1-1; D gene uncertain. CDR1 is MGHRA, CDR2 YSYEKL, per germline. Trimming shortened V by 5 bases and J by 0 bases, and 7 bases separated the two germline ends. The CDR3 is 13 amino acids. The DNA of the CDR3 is TGCGCCAGCAGCAACGGGGTGAACACTGAAGCTTTCTTT. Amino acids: CASSNGVNTEAFF.

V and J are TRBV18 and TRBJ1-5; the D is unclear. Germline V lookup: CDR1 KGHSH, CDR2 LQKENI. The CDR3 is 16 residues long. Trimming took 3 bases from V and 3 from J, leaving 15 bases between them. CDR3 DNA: TGTGCCAGCTCACCGCGGGGTGGGGTCATCAATCAGCCCCAGCATTTT. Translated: CASSPRGGVINQPQHF.

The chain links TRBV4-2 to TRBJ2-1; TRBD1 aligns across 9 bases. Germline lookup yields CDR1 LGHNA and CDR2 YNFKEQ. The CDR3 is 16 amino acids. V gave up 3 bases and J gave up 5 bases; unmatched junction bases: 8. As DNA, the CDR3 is TGTGCCAGCAGCCATCCCGGGGGACAGGGAAACAATGAGCAGTTCTTC. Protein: CASSHPGGQGNNEQFF.

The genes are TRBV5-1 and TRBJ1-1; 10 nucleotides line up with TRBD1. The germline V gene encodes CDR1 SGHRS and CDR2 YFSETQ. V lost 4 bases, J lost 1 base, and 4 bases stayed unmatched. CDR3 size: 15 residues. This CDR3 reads CASSPGDRGNTEAFF. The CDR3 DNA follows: TGCGCCAGCAGCCCGGGGGACAGGGGGAACACTGAAGCTTTCTTT.